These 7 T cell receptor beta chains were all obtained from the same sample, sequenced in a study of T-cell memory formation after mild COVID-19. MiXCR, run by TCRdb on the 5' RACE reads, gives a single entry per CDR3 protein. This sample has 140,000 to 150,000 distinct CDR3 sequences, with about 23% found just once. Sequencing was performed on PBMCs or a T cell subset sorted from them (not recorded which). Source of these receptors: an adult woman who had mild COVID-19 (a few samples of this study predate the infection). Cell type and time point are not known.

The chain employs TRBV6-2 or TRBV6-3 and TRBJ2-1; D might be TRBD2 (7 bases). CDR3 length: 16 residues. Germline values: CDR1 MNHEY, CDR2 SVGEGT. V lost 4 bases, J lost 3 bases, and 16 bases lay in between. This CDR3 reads CASSSTGGRDYNEQFF. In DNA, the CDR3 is TGTGCCAGCAGTTCGACGGGGGGCAGGGACTACAATGAGCAGTTCTTC.

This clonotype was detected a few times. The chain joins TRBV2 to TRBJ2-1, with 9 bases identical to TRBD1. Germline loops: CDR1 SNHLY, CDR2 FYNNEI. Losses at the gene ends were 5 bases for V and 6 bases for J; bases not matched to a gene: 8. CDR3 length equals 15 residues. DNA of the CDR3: TGTGCCAGCAGTTCCGGGACAGGGATTAGCAATGAGCAGTTCTTC. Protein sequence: CASSSGTGISNEQFF.

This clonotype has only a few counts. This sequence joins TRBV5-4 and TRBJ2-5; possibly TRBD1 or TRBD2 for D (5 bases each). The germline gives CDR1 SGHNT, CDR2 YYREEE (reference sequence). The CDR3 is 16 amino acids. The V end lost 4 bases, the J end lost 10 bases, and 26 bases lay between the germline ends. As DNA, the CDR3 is TGTGCCAGCAGCCACGACAGTCTCGGGATGGGGGTGGGCCAGTACTTC. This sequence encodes CASSHDSLGMGVGQYF.

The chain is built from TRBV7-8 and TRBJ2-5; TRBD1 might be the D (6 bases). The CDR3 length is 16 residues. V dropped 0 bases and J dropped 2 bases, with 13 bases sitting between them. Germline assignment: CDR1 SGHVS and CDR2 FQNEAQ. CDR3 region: CASSLAWGRGQETQYF. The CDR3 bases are TGTGCCAGCAGCTTAGCGTGGGGCAGGGGTCAAGAGACCCAGTACTTC.

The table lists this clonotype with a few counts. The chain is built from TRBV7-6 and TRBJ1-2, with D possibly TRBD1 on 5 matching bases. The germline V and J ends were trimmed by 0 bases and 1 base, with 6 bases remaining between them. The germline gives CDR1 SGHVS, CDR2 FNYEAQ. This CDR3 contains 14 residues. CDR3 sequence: CASSLAGDNYGYTF. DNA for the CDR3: TGTGCCAGCAGCTTAGCAGGGGATAACTATGGCTACACCTTC.

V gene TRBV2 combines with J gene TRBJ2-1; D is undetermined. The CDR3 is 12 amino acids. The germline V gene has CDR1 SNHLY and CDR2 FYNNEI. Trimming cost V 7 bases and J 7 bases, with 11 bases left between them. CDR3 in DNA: TGTGCCAGCATTCTCAGTTTAAATGAGCAGTTCTTC. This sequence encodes CASILSLNEQFF.

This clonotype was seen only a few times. DNA of the CDR3: TGTGCCAGCGAGAGGACAGCTTGGGAGAACACTGAAGCTTTCTTT. Amino acids: CASERTAWENTEAFF. The genes are TRBV28 and TRBJ1-1, with D perhaps matching TRBD1 (6 bases). Trimming shortened V by 8 bases and J by 1 base, and 17 bases separated the two germline ends. Germline lookup yields CDR1 MDHEN and CDR2 SYDVKM. The CDR3 spans 15 residues.